The next 21 T cell receptor beta chains were all read from a single sample in a study of PD-1 blockade in mismatch repair-deficient tumors. Noted time point: approximately 10-day in vitro stimulation with candidate neoantigen peptide 2. The antigens these receptors bind are not known. Generated by immunoSEQ multiplex PCR, the TCRdb table keeps only in-frame clones and is missing some. The sample lists over 9,000 clones; around 85% were seen once. Sequencing was performed on cells cultured in vitro, taken from a patient treated with pembrolizumab. These receptors all come from an adult with mismatch repair-deficient cancer.

Only one count was recorded for this clone. Here the CDR3 reads CASSQDPSGSNYNEQFF. The CDR3 coding sequence is TGTGCCAGCAGCCAAGACCCCAGCGGGAGTAACTACAATGAGCAGTTCTTC. The V gene is TRBV4-2, the J gene TRBJ2-1; 8 nucleotides line up with TRBD2. After removal of 0 bases from V and 3 bases from J, the junction contained 7 bases not matched to a gene. CDR1 is LGHNA, CDR2 YNFKEQ, per germline. The CDR3 has 17 amino acids.

This clone showed up just a few times. The chain is built from TRBV28 and TRBJ2-2; D may correspond to TRBD1 or TRBD2 (5 bases each). There are 14 residues in the CDR3. The V end lost 0 bases, the J end lost 6 bases, and 8 bases lay between the germline ends. Per the germline V gene, CDR1 is MDHEN and CDR2 is SYDVKM. CDR3 DNA sequence: TGTGCCAGCAGTTTATGGGGGGAGTCCGGGGAGCTGTTTTTT. It translates to CASSLWGESGELFF.

The chain recombines TRBV6-5 with TRBJ1-5; D not certain. Per the germline V gene, CDR1 is MNHEY and CDR2 is SVGAGI. This CDR3 spans 13 amino acids. Trimming left V 6 bases short and J 4 bases short, with 10 bases between. DNA of the CDR3: TGTGCCAGCAGCGAAACCCATAATCAGCCCCAGCATTTT. It specifies CASSETHNQPQHF.

The V gene is TRBV20-1, the J gene TRBJ2-7; D not resolved. V was clipped by 1 base and J by 4 bases, with 5 bases between them. The germline V gene has CDR1 DFQATT and CDR2 SNEGSKA (reference sequence). There are 11 residues in the CDR3. CDR3 coding DNA: TGCAGTGCTAGAGGAGGATACGAGCAGTACTTC. Its protein product is CSARGGYEQYF.

This clone appeared once. V gene TRBV6-5 combines with J gene TRBJ1-2; D call uncertain. Trimming took off 6 bases at V and 7 bases at J, with 12 bases between the two ends. Germline V gene lookup returns CDR1 MNHEY and CDR2 SVGAGI. The CDR3 extends over 12 amino acids. CDR3 DNA: TGTGCCAGCAGCACCGGTTCAGGTGGCTACACCTTC. It codes for CASSTGSGGYTF.

V and J are TRBV6-5 and TRBJ2-2; no definite D call. Trimming pared 5 bases from V and 4 bases from J, leaving 8 bases between. CDR1 is MNHEY and CDR2 is SVGAGI in the germline V gene. This CDR3 is built from 13 residues. The DNA for the CDR3 is TGTGCCAGCAGTCGGACCATCACCGGGGAGCTGTTTTTT. Protein sequence: CASSRTITGELFF.

The V call is TRBV5-1, the J call TRBJ2-1; 10 nucleotides line up with TRBD2. This CDR3 region has 15 residues. Germline V gene sequence: CDR1 SGHRS, CDR2 YFSETQ. J gave up 6 bases and V 3 bases, and 6 bases lay outside the gene matches. In DNA, the CDR3 is TGCGCCAGCAGCTCGACTAGCGGGTCATTCAATGAGCAGTTCTTC. As protein: CASSSTSGSFNEQFF.

The V and J genes are TRBV19 and TRBJ1-2; 8 bases line up with TRBD1. CDR1 and CDR2 from the germline V gene are LNHDA and SQIVND (reference sequence). Germline trimming cut 2 bases from V and 7 bases from J; bases unmatched to any gene: 9. This CDR3 spans 15 amino acids. CDR3 residues: CASSISRQGQVGYTF. The CDR3 DNA sequence: TGTGCCAGTAGTATATCGAGACAGGGGCAAGTTGGCTACACCTTC.

The rearrangement links TRBV29-1 to TRBJ1-5; tentative D call: TRBD1 (6 bases). Germline lookup yields CDR1 SQVTM and CDR2 ANQGSEA. V lost 2 bases, J lost 3 bases, and 17 bases lay in between. The length of the CDR3 is 16 residues. The DNA of the CDR3 is TGCAGCGTTGAATTTAGGGGGAAGGGACACAATCAGCCCCAGCATTTT. It codes for CSVEFRGKGHNQPQHF. Variable domain in full (rest from reference TRBV29-1 and TRBJ1-5): SAVISQKPSRDICQRGTSLTIQCQVDSQVTMMFWYRQQPGQSLTLIATANQGSEATYESGFVIDKFPISRPNLTFSTLTVSNMSPEDSSIYLCSVEFRGKGHNQPQHFGDGTRLSIL.

V usage is TRBV5-1 and J usage is TRBJ2-4, with D possibly being TRBD2 (6 bases). The germline CDR1 and CDR2 sequences are SGHRS and YFSETQ. V was trimmed by 2 bases and J by 1 base, leaving 13 bases between them. The CDR3 loop spans 16 amino acids. The CDR3 is CASSFLPSVAKNIQYF. In DNA form, the CDR3 reads TGCGCCAGCAGCTTTCTGCCTAGCGTCGCCAAAAACATTCAGTACTTC.

This clone has a single count. The rearrangement links TRBV15 to TRBJ1-2, with 11 positions matching TRBD1. Germline V gene lookup returns CDR1 LNHNV and CDR2 YYDKDF (reference sequence). Trimming cost V 7 bases and J 4 bases; bases outside gene matches: 5. The CDR3 runs to 14 residues. The DNA for the CDR3 is TGTGCCACCACCCGGGACAGGGGGAGCTATGGCTACACCTTC. Amino acid sequence: CATTRDRGSYGYTF. The full variable domain, in which reference TRBV15 and TRBJ1-2 provide the parts outside the CDR3, is DAMVIQNPRYQVTQFGKPVTLSCSQTLNHNVMYWYQQKSSQAPKLLFHYYDKDFNNEADTPDNFQSRRPNTSFCFLDIRSPGLGDTAMYLCATTRDRGSYGYTFGSGTRLTVV.

This chain joins TRBV5-4 and TRBJ2-2, with 9 positions matching TRBD2. CDR1 and CDR2 (germline): SGHNT, YYREEE (reference sequence). The CDR3 extends over 15 amino acids. Trimming removed 5 bases from V and 5 bases from J; junction bases left unmatched: 7. The CDR3: CASSIAGVKTGELFF. For the CDR3, the DNA is TGTGCCAGCAGTATAGCGGGAGTTAAAACCGGGGAGCTGTTTTTT.

This clone was detected only a few times. This chain joins TRBV5-1 and TRBJ1-5; 7 bases match TRBD1. The trim removed 2 bases at V and 5 bases at J, leaving 7 bases unmatched. CDR1 and CDR2 from the germline V gene are SGHRS and YFSETQ. The CDR3 has 15 amino acids. CDR3 DNA: TGCGCCAGCAGCTTAGGCAGGGGGTTCGATCAGCCCCAGCATTTT. This encodes CASSLGRGFDQPQHF.

This clone was detected once. CDR3 sequence reads: CASSIYNEQFF. CDR3 nucleotide sequence: TGTGCCAGCAGCATCTACAATGAGCAGTTCTTC. This chain connects TRBV11-3 to TRBJ2-1; D is uncertain. The CDR3 runs to 11 residues. Trimming took off 5 bases at V and 3 bases at J, with 2 bases between the two ends. Looked up from germline, CDR1 is SGHNT and CDR2 is YENEEA.

V and J are TRBV11-2 and TRBJ1-5; 10 positions match TRBD1. The CDR3 has 15 residues. CDR1 and CDR2 (germline): SGHAT, FQNNGV. V lost 5 bases and J lost 5; bases outside the gene matches: 6. The CDR3 DNA reads TGTGCCAGCAGCCCGACAGGGGGCGGGGATCAGCCCCAGCATTTT. It is translated as CASSPTGGGDQPQHF.

The chain employs TRBV6-1 and TRBJ2-7, with D maybe TRBD1 (6 bases). Trimming left V 6 bases short and J 5 bases short, with 17 bases between. In germline, CDR1 is MNHNS, CDR2 SASEGT. This CDR3 has 14 residues. CDR3 sequence reads: CASRLQGFFHEQYF. The CDR3 nucleotides read TGTGCCAGCAGGTTACAGGGTTTCTTTCACGAGCAGTACTTC.

J is TRBJ1-5 and V is TRBV7-2; the D gene is possibly TRBD1 (5 bases). The CDR3 has 15 amino acids. The germline V gene encodes CDR1 SGHTA and CDR2 FQGNSA. V lost 0 bases to trimming and J lost 3 bases, with 9 bases between them. CDR3 sequence reads: CASSLAGDLNQPQHF. The CDR3, as DNA: TGTGCCAGCAGCTTAGCGGGGGACCTCAATCAGCCCCAGCATTTT.

This clone turned up a few times. CDR3 amino acids: CASSLRQGLSGANVLTF. CDR3 nucleotides: TGTGCCAGCAGCTTGCGACAGGGGCTCTCTGGGGCCAACGTCCTGACTTTC. The chain joins TRBV7-8 to TRBJ2-6; 8 bases align to TRBD1. This CDR3 region has 17 residues. Germline loops: CDR1 SGHVS, CDR2 FQNEAQ. Germline trimming cut 3 bases from V and 0 bases from J; bases unmatched to any gene: 4.

J is TRBJ2-2 and V is TRBV7-9; TRBD1 is a possible D gene (5 bases). Trimming pared 1 base from V and 2 bases from J, leaving 14 bases between. The germline V gene encodes CDR1 SEHNR and CDR2 FQNEAQ (reference sequence). CDR3 length: 17 amino acids. The CDR3 sequence is CASSLGTGTSNTGELFF. DNA of the CDR3: TGTGCCAGCAGCTTAGGCACAGGAACATCTAACACCGGGGAGCTGTTTTTT.

The chain links TRBV28 to TRBJ2-7; D could derive from TRBD1 or TRBD2 (5 bases each). The V end was cut by 2 bases, the J end by 2 bases, with 13 bases between. CDR1 is MDHEN and CDR2 is SYDVKM in the germline V gene. The length of the CDR3 is 15 residues. The CDR3 protein is CASSLTGTGAYEQYF. CDR3 bases: TGTGCCAGCAGTTTAACCGGGACGGGTGCCTACGAGCAGTACTTC.

This clone turned up a few times. The gene calls are TRBV6-5 and TRBJ2-7; tentative D call: TRBD1 (6 bases). Per germline, CDR1 MNHEY and CDR2 SVGAGI. V was clipped by 0 bases and J by 3 bases, with 12 bases between them. The CDR3 length is 15 residues. The CDR3 spells CASSYSGTGIYEQYF. CDR3 DNA: TGTGCCAGCAGTTACTCTGGAACAGGGATCTACGAGCAGTACTTC.